These 26 T cell receptor beta chains share one sample of origin, sequenced in a study of vaccination effects on CD4 cells after COVID-19. Viral peptide pool expansion of antigen-specific CD4+ T cells preceded sequencing in the ViraFEST assay. Subsequent to roughly 9 days of culture, CD4+ T cells were isolated. Everyone in the study got two shots of either the BNT162b2 or mRNA-1273 vaccine. No antigens are known for them. Assay used: immunoSEQ multiplex PCR; TCRdb lists only in-frame clones, some missing. The data show tens of thousands of clones, about 73% seen once. This material consisted of CD4+ T cells from PBMCs cultured with HCoV-OC43 spike peptides, taken after COVID-19 vaccination. Sample subset: HCoV-OC43 spike overlapping peptide pool stimulation. The receptor set was obtained from a human donor who received a COVID-19 vaccine.

The chain links TRBV15 to TRBJ2-3, with 12 nucleotides matching TRBD2. The V and J ends lost 0 bases and 8 bases, in that order; junction bases with no gene match: 9. The CDR3 runs to 17 residues. CDR1 LNHNV and CDR2 YYDKDF come from the germline V gene (reference sequence). The DNA of the CDR3 is TGTGCCACCAGCAGAGAGGGGAGGACTAGCGGGGTTTTTACGCAGTATTTT. Its protein is CATSREGRTSGVFTQYF.

The chain combines TRBV6-1 with TRBJ2-5; 10 nucleotides line up with TRBD2. Germline values: CDR1 MNHNS, CDR2 SASEGT. With V trimmed by 4 bases and J by 6 bases, 11 bases remained unmatched. The CDR3 has 16 amino acids. CDR3 region: CASSVGGTSVPKTQYF. CDR3 coding DNA: TGTGCCAGCAGTGTTGGTGGGACTAGCGTCCCTAAGACCCAGTACTTC.

The chain links TRBV7-9 to TRBJ2-5; TRBD2 matches at 7 bases. Germline assignment: CDR1 SEHNR and CDR2 FQNEAQ (reference sequence). V lost 5 bases to trimming and J lost 2 bases; unmatched junction nucleotides: 5. The CDR3 runs to 14 residues. In nucleotides, the CDR3 is TGTGCCAGCAGCCCATCGGGGGGACAAGAGACCCAGTACTTC. This translates into CASSPSGGQETQYF.

V gene TRBV28 combines with J gene TRBJ1-2; no clear D gene. Germline-derived CDR1 and CDR2 are MDHEN and SYDVKM. The CDR3 has 11 amino acids. V was cut by 3 bases and J by 6 bases, with 5 bases left in between. CDR3: CASSLGDGYTF. The CDR3 nucleotides read TGTGCCAGCAGTTTGGGCGATGGCTACACCTTC.

J is TRBJ1-4 and V is TRBV3-1 (or the pseudogene TRBV3-2); weak D call: TRBD1 (6 bases). There are 16 residues in the CDR3. Germline CDR1 LGHDT, CDR2 YNNKEL (reference sequence). Trimming cost V 4 bases and J 3 bases, with 15 bases left between them. CDR3 protein: CASSRGLRKANEKLFF. The CDR3 DNA reads as TGTGCCAGCAGCCGGGGGCTTCGCAAGGCTAATGAAAAACTGTTTTTT.

V is TRBV6-6 and J is TRBJ2-7; a possible D gene is TRBD1 (6 bases). Between the trimmed V and J ends, which lost 6 bases and 3 bases, there was a span of 15 bases. The germline gives CDR1 MNHNY, CDR2 SVGAGI (reference sequence). The CDR3 spans 14 residues. The CDR3 is CASSLLGQHYEQYV. CDR3 bases: TGTGCCAGCAGCTTACTTGGACAGCACTACGAGCAGTACGTC.

This clone was detected only a few times. The junction does not match germline at one end; this may be a read error. The chain recombines TRBV7-9 with TRBJ2-2; D may be TRBD1 (5 bases). CDR3 length equals 12 residues. Germline-derived CDR1 and CDR2 are SEHNR and FQNEAQ (reference sequence). In DNA, the CDR3 is TGTGCCAGCAGTTTAGTTTCTTGGACACTGTTTTTT. Amino acids: CASSLVSWTLFF.

The chain has TRBV28 and TRBJ1-1; D perhaps matches TRBD1 (6 bases). Per the germline V gene, CDR1 is MDHEN and CDR2 is SYDVKM. This CDR3 is built from 14 residues. With 5 bases removed from V and 5 bases from J, the gap between germline ends came to 15 bases. The CDR3 is CASSRLFQGTEAFF. The DNA for the CDR3 is TGTGCCAGCAGTCGACTCTTCCAGGGGACTGAAGCTTTCTTT.

This clone was found once. The chain carries TRBV11-2 and TRBJ2-1; the D gene is possibly TRBD1 (5 bases). Trimming removed 4 bases at V and 4 bases at J, with 11 bases between. The CDR3 sequence is 14 residues long. The V gene's germline CDR1 is SGHAT and CDR2 FQNNGV. The CDR3, as DNA: TGTGCCAGCAGCTCCGGACAAAGTTACAATGAGCAGTTCTTC. Translation gives CASSSGQSYNEQFF.

This rearrangement joins TRBV2 to TRBJ2-2; D may be TRBD1 (5 bases). The germline CDR1 and CDR2 sequences are SNHLY and FYNNEI. The CDR3 contains 15 residues. V shed 4 bases and J shed 0 bases, with 9 bases lying between them. The CDR3: CASSAQGPNTGELFF. CDR3 sequence (DNA): TGTGCCAGCAGTGCCCAGGGTCCGAACACCGGGGAGCTGTTTTTT.

CDR3: CASSYLGQVLEAFF. CDR3 coding DNA: TGTGCCAGCAGTTACCTCGGACAGGTATTAGAAGCTTTCTTT. J is TRBJ1-1 and V is TRBV6-6, with TRBD1 matching 7 bases. This CDR3 comprises 14 residues. The germline V gene has CDR1 MNHNY and CDR2 SVGAGI (reference sequence). Trimming took 2 bases from V and 8 from J; bases not matched to a gene: 8.

Worth noting for this clone: Mismatch with germline at one junction end may stem from a read error. This sequence joins TRBV2 and TRBJ2-2, with TRBD1 as a possible D gene (6 bases). This CDR3 is built from 15 residues. Germline values: CDR1 SNHLY, CDR2 FYNNEI. This chain's CDR3 is CASSGSRGNAGELFF. The DNA for the CDR3 is TGTGCCAGCAGTGGTAGTAGGGGGAACGCCGGGGAGCTGTTTTTT. The complete variable domain, with remaining parts taken from reference TRBV2 and TRBJ2-2, reads EPEVTQTPSHQVTQMGQEVILRCVPISNHLYFYWYRQILGQKVEFLVSFYNNEISEKSEIFDDQFSVERPDGSNFTLKIRSTKLEDSAMYFCASSGSRGNAGELFFGEGSRLTVL.

The chain links TRBV30 to TRBJ1-6, with TRBD1 identical over 8 bases. Trimming cost V 4 bases and J 3 bases; bases outside gene matches: 5. The CDR3 is 15 residues long. Germline values: CDR1 GTSNPN, CDR2 SVGIG (reference sequence). DNA for the CDR3: TGTGCCTGGAAAGACAGGGGACTCTATAATTCACCCCTCCACTTT. It is translated as CAWKDRGLYNSPLHF.

The rearrangement joins TRBV6-6 to TRBJ2-7, with a possible D match to TRBD1 (5 bases). Germline V gene lookup returns CDR1 MNHNY and CDR2 SVGAGI (reference sequence). The CDR3 is made up of 12 amino acids. Deletions cut 5 bases from V and 7 bases from J, with 12 bases between. CDR3 coding DNA: TGTGCCAGCAGTACAGGAGCGAGAGAGCAGTACGTC. This encodes CASSTGAREQYV.

The sample holds a few counts of this clone. V is TRBV6-5 and J is TRBJ2-7; TRBD1 agrees at 8 bases. The CDR3 is 14 residues long. V trimming: 6 bases; J trimming: 2 bases; junction bases outside the gene matches: 6. Germline lookup yields CDR1 MNHEY and CDR2 SVGAGI. Here the CDR3 reads CASSRTGQPYEQYV. The CDR3 nucleotides are TGTGCCAGCAGCCGGACAGGGCAACCCTACGAGCAGTACGTC.

This chain's CDR3 is CASSYSGRDGNQPQHF. CDR3 DNA: TGTGCCAGCAGTTACTCTGGCAGGGACGGCAATCAGCCCCAGCATTTT. This chain links TRBV6-6 with TRBJ1-5, with a tentative D call TRBD1 (5 bases). Between the trimmed V and J ends, which lost 0 bases and 2 bases, there was a span of 11 bases. CDR3 size: 16 residues. The V gene's germline CDR1 is MNHNY and CDR2 SVGAGI (reference sequence).

This chain links TRBV5-4 with TRBJ2-1, with 7 bases that match TRBD1. There are 14 residues in the CDR3. Germline CDR1 is SGHNT and CDR2 is YYREEE (reference sequence). Trimming cost V 3 bases and J 8 bases; bases outside gene matches: 8. The CDR3 sequence: CASSSTGLRDEQFF. The CDR3, as DNA: TGTGCCAGCAGCTCGACAGGGTTGAGGGATGAGCAGTTCTTC.

V is TRBV7-2 and J is TRBJ1-1; a weak D match, TRBD1 (5 bases). Germline V gene data show CDR1 as SGHTA and CDR2 as FQGNSA. V lost 1 base and J lost 4, with 10 bases in between. The CDR3 covers 14 residues. The CDR3 protein is CASSLGGDGTEAFF. The CDR3 coding sequence is TGTGCCAGCAGCTTAGGAGGGGACGGCACTGAAGCTTTCTTT.

Only one count was recorded for this clone. The chain uses TRBV28 and TRBJ2-6; 8 bases agree with TRBD1. The CDR3 extends over 17 amino acids. The germline V gene encodes CDR1 MDHEN and CDR2 SYDVKM. V was clipped by 3 bases and J by 4 bases; unmatched bases: 8. The CDR3 loop reads CASSFRQGAPGANVLTF. The CDR3 DNA is TGTGCCAGCAGTTTTCGGCAGGGGGCGCCCGGGGCCAACGTCCTGACTTTC. Together with reference TRBV28 and TRBJ2-6, the CDR3 gives the full variable domain: DVKVTQSSRYLVKRTGEKVFLECVQDMDHENMFWYRQDPGLGLRLIYFSYDVKMKEKGDIPEGYSVSREKKERFSLILESASTNQTSMYLCASSFRQGAPGANVLTFGAGSRLTVL.

V is TRBV6-6 and J is TRBJ2-5; D not certain. Trimming removed 7 bases at V and 3 bases at J, with 6 bases between. The V gene's germline CDR1 is MNHNY and CDR2 SVGAGI (reference sequence). This CDR3 region has 11 residues. Here the CDR3 reads CASTWEETQYF. CDR3 nucleotides: TGTGCCAGCACCTGGGAAGAGACCCAGTACTTC.

This chain links TRBV11-2 with TRBJ2-5, with TRBD1 matching 10 bases. This CDR3 comprises 15 residues. The V gene end was trimmed by 5 bases and the J gene end by 4 bases; junction bases not matched to a gene: 7. Looked up from germline, CDR1 is SGHAT and CDR2 is FQNNGV. The CDR3 nucleotides are TGTGCCAGCAGCCAGAGCCGGGACAGGGGAGAGACCCAGTACTTC. Translation: CASSQSRDRGETQYF.

V is TRBV5-1 and J is TRBJ2-3; TRBD1 agrees at 7 bases. The CDR3 sequence is 15 residues long. CDR1 is SGHRS and CDR2 is YFSETQ in the germline V gene. V dropped 0 bases and J dropped 3; count of bases not matched to a gene: 4. CDR3 DNA sequence: TGCGCCAGCAGCTTGGACAGGGGCAATACAGATACGCAGTATTTT. Protein product: CASSLDRGNTDTQYF.

The chain uses TRBV5-1 and TRBJ2-3; the D is unclear. Germline V lookup: CDR1 SGHRS, CDR2 YFSETQ. This CDR3 is built from 14 residues. V lost 1 base to trimming and J lost 0 bases, with 6 bases between them. CDR3 region: CASSLRGSTDTQYF. The DNA for the CDR3 is TGCGCCAGCAGCTTGCGTGGCAGCACAGATACGCAGTATTTT.

V and J are TRBV6-1 and TRBJ1-4, with D unresolved. Per the germline V gene, CDR1 is MNHNS and CDR2 is SASEGT. Trimming stripped 8 bases from V and 4 bases from J, with 14 bases between. This CDR3 has 14 amino acids. CDR3 nucleotide sequence: TGTGCCAGCGAGGGTCGGCAGAGTAATGAAAAACTGTTTTTT. It codes for CASEGRQSNEKLFF.

V and J are TRBV7-9 and TRBJ1-1; the match to TRBD1 covers 10 bases. The germline gives CDR1 SEHNR, CDR2 FQNEAQ (reference sequence). Trimming at V came to 5 bases and at J to 2 bases, leaving 8 bases not matched to a gene. This CDR3 is built from 16 residues. CDR3 residues: CASSPGTGDYNTEAFF. DNA of the CDR3: TGTGCCAGCAGCCCTGGGACAGGGGACTATAACACTGAAGCTTTCTTT.

The gene calls are TRBV6-1 and TRBJ2-1; D possibly corresponds to TRBD1 (5 bases). The CDR3 runs to 14 residues. The germline V and J ends were trimmed by 1 base and 5 bases, with 9 bases remaining between them. Germline V CDR1 and CDR2: MNHNS, SASEGT. This chain's CDR3 is CASSEVAGHNEQFF. The DNA of the CDR3 is TGTGCCAGCAGTGAAGTGGCAGGGCACAATGAGCAGTTCTTC.